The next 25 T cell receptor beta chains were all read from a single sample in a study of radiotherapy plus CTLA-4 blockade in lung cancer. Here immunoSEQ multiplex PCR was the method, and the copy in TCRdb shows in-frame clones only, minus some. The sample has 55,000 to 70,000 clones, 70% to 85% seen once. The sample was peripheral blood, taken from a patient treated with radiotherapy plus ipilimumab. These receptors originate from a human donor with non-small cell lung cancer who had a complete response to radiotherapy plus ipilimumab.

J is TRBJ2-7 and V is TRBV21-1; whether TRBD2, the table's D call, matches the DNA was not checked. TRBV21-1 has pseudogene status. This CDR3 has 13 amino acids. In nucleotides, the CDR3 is TGTGCCAGCAGCAAGGGGAGGAGGAACGAGCAGTACGTC. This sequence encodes CASSKGRRNEQYV.

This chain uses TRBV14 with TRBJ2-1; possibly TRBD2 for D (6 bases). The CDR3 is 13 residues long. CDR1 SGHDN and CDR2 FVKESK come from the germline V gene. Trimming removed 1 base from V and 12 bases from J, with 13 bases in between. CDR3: CASSQVAGPLQFF. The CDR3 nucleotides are TGTGCCAGCAGCCAAGTGGCGGGACCTCTGCAGTTCTTC.

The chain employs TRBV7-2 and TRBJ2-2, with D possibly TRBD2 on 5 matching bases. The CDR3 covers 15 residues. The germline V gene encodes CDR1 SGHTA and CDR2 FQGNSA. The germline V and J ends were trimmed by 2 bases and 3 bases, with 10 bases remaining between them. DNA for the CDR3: TGTGCCAGCAGCTTAAAACTAGTAGACACCGGGGAGCTGTTTTTT. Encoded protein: CASSLKLVDTGELFF.

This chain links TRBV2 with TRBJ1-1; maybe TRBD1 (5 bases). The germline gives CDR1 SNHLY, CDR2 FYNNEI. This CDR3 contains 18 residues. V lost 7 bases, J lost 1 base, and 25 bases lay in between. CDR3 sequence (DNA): TGTGCCAGCATAAGGAGGGCGTTAGACAGTCCGGCGAACACTGAAGCTTTCTTT. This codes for CASIRRALDSPANTEAFF.

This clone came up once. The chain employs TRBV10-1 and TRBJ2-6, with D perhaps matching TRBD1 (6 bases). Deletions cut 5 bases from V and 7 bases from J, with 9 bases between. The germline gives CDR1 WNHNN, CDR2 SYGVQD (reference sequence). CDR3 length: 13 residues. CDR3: CASSPDSANVLTF. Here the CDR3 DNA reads TGCGCCAGCAGTCCGGACAGTGCCAACGTCCTGACTTTC.

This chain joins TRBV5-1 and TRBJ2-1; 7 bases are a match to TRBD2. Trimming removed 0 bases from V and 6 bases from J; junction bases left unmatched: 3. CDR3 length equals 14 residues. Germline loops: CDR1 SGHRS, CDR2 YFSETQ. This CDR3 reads CASSLEGGGNEQFF. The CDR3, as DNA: TGCGCCAGCAGCTTGGAAGGCGGGGGCAATGAGCAGTTCTTC.

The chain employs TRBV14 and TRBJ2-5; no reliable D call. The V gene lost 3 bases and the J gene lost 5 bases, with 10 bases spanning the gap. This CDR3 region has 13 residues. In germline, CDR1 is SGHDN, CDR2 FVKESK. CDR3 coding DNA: TGTGCCAGCAGCCACTTAGTCGGGGAGACCCAGTACTTC. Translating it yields CASSHLVGETQYF.

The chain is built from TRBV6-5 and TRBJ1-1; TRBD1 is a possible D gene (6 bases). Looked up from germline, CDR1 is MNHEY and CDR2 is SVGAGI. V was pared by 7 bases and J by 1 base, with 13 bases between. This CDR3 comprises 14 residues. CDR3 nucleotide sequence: TGTGCCAGCAAAGACACAGGGAAGAACACTGAAGCTTTCTTT. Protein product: CASKDTGKNTEAFF.

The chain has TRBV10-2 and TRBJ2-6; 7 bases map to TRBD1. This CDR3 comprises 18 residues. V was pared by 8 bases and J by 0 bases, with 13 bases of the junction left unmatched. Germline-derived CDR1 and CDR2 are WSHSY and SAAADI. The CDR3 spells CASYYRGVGNSGANVLTF. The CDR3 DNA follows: TGCGCCAGCTACTACAGGGGAGTGGGTAACTCTGGGGCCAACGTCCTGACTTTC.

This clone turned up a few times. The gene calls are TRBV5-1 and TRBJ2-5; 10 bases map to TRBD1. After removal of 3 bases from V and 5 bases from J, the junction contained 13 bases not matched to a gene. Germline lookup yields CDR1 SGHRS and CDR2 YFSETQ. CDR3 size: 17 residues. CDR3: CASSSGSQTGGWETQYF. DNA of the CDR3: TGCGCCAGCAGCTCCGGGTCCCAGACAGGGGGCTGGGAGACCCAGTACTTC. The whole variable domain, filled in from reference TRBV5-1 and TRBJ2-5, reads KAGVTQTPRYLIKTRGQQVTLSCSPISGHRSVSWYQQTPGQGLQFLFEYFSETQRNKGNFPGRFSGRQFSNSRSEMNVSTLELGDSALYLCASSSGSQTGGWETQYFGPGTRLLVL.

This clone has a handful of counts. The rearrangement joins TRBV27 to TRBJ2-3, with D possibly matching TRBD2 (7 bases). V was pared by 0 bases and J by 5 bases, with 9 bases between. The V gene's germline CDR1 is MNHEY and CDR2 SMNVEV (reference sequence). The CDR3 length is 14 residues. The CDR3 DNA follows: TGTGCCAGCAGTTTATCGCGGGGGCAAGATACGCAGTATTTT. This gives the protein CASSLSRGQDTQYF.

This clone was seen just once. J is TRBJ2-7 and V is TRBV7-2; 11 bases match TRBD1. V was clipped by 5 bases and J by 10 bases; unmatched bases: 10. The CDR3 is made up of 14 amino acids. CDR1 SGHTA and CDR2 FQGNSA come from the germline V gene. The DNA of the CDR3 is TGTGCCAGCAGCCCGCCGGACAGGGGGCCAGGCCAGTACTTC. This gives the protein CASSPPDRGPGQYF.

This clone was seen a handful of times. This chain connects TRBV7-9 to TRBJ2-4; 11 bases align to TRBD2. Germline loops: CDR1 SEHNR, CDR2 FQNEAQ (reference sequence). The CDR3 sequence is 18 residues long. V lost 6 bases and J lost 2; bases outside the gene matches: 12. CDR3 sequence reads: CASSSSTSGRGPKNIQYF. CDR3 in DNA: TGTGCCAGCAGTAGTAGCACTAGCGGGAGAGGACCCAAAAACATTCAGTACTTC.

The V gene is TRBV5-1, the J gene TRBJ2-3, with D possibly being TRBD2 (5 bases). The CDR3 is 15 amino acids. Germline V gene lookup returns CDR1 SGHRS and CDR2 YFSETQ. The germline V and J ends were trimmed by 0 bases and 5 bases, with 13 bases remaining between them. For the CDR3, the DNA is TGCGCCAGCAGCTTGGCCGGTAGCGATTTAGATACGCAGTATTTT. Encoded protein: CASSLAGSDLDTQYF.

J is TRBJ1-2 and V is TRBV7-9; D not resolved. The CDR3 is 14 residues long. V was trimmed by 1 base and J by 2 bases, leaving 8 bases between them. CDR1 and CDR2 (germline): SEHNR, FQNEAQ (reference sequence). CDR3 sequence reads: CASSLETVNYGYTF. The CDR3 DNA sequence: TGTGCCAGCAGCTTAGAGACTGTCAACTATGGCTACACCTTC.

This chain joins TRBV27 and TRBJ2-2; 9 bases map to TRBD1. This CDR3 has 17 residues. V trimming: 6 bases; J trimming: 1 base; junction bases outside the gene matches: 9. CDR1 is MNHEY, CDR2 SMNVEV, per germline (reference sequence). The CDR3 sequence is CASSQDNRGRNTGELFF. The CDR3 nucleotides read TGTGCCAGCAGCCAAGACAACAGGGGGCGGAACACCGGGGAGCTGTTTTTT.

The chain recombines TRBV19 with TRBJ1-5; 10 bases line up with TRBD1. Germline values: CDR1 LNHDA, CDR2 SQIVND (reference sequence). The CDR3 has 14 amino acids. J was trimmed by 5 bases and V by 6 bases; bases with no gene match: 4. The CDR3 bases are TGTGCCAGTAGGGACAGGGGGTGGTATCAGCCCCAGCATTTT. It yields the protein CASRDRGWYQPQHF.

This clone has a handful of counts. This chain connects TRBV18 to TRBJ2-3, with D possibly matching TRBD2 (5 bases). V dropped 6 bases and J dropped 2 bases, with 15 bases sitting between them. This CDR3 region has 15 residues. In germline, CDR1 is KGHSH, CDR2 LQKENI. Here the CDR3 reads CASSPLSRDTDTQYF. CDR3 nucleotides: TGTGCCAGCTCCCCGCTTTCCCGGGACACAGATACGCAGTATTTT.

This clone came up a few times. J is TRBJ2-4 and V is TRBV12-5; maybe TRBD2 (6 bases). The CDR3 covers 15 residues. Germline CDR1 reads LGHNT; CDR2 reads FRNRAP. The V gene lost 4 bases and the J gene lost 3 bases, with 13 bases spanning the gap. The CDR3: CASGSGEPYKNIQYF. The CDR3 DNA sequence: TGTGCTAGTGGTTCGGGGGAGCCCTACAAAAACATTCAGTACTTC.

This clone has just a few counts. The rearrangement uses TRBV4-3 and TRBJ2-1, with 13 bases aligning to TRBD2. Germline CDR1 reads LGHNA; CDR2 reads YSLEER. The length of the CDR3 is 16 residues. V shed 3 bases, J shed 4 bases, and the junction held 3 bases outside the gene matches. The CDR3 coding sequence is TGCGCCAGCAGCCACGGACTAGCGGGAGAATACAATGAGCAGTTCTTC. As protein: CASSHGLAGEYNEQFF.

The CDR3 DNA follows: TGTGCCATCAAAGGACAGGGGTGGAACACTGAAGCTTTCTTT. It is translated as CAIKGQGWNTEAFF. The V and J genes are TRBV10-3 and TRBJ1-1, with TRBD1 identical over 9 bases. This CDR3 is built from 14 residues. The V gene end was trimmed by 7 bases and the J gene end by 1 base; junction bases not matched to a gene: 4. In germline, CDR1 is ENHRY, CDR2 SYGVKD.

The DNA of the CDR3 is TGTGCCACCAGCAGAGATAAAACGCGGTTCAATGAGCAGTTCTTC. Its translation is CATSRDKTRFNEQFF. V and J are TRBV15 and TRBJ2-1; the D is unclear. The length of the CDR3 is 15 residues. Germline V gives CDR1 LNHNV, CDR2 YYDKDF (reference sequence). Trimming shortened V by 0 bases and J by 6 bases, and 12 bases separated the two germline ends.

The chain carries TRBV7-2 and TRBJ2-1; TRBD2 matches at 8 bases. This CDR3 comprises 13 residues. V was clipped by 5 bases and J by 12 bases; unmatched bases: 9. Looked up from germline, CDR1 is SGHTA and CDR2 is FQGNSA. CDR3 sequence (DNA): TGTGCCAGCAGCCGCTTGGCGGGAGGTGGGCAGTTCTTC. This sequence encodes CASSRLAGGGQFF.

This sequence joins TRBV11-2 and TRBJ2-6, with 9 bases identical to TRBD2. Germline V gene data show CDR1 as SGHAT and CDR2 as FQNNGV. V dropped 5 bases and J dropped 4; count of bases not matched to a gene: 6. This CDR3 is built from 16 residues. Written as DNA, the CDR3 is TGTGCCAGCAGCAGTAGCGGGAGTGCAGGGGCCAACGTCCTGACTTTC. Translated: CASSSSGSAGANVLTF.

The CDR3 DNA reads TGCGCCAGCAGTGAGCCAACTAGCGGGAGGGTCGAGCAGTACGTC. Translation: CASSEPTSGRVEQYV. The rearrangement joins TRBV10-2 to TRBJ2-7, with 13 bases that match TRBD2. V lost 2 bases to trimming and J lost 6 bases; unmatched junction nucleotides: 4. Germline V gives CDR1 WSHSY, CDR2 SAAADI. This CDR3 spans 15 amino acids.